The T cell receptor (beta chain) under discussion was sequenced for a study of blood T cell repertoires in COVID-19. Cohort assignment relied on participant-reported clinical history. The CDR3 runs 16 residues. Germline lookup yields CDR1 GTSNPN and CDR2 SVGIG (reference sequence). The J segment lost 1 base and the V segment lost 5 bases, leaving 9 bases of the junction unmatched. Repertoires were generated with immunoSEQ multiplex PCR, while TCRdb's copy carries only in-frame clones and drops some. This table holds hundreds of thousands of clones, around 91% found once. This chain joins TRBV30 and TRBJ2-5; 11 positions agree with TRBD2. This TCR was sampled from a middle-aged woman who had recovered from COVID-19. Input material: PBMCs or T cells enriched from blood (not recorded which). In DNA, the CDR3 is TGTGCCTGGGAGGCCGGACTAGCGGGCGGCCAAGAGACCCAGTACTTC. Its translation is CAWEAGLAGGQETQYF.